The 30 T cell receptor beta chains reported below all come from one sample, sequenced in a study of OX40 agonist ivuxolimab in advanced cancers. The table came from immunoSEQ multiplex PCR; TCRdb's copy has only in-frame clones and leaves some out. The table records approximately 68,000 clones, roughly nine tenths of them present only once. The specimen was CD4+ or CD8+ T cells sorted from blood, collected in a trial of the OX40 agonist ivuxolimab. The receptor set was obtained from an adult with an advanced solid tumor such as melanoma, head and neck, liver or kidney cancer.

The CDR3 DNA is TGTGCCAGCAGTTACTCAGGGGCATCAAAACTGTTTTTT. Translation gives CASSYSGASKLFF. V is TRBV6-5 and J is TRBJ1-4, with D possibly matching TRBD1 (5 bases). Germline CDR1 reads MNHEY; CDR2 reads SVGAGI. Trimming removed 0 bases from V and 10 bases from J, with 9 bases in between. This CDR3 region has 13 residues.

This rearrangement joins TRBV6-5 to TRBJ2-3; 7 bases are shared with TRBD1. The CDR3 totals 15 residues. Trimming at V came to 5 bases and at J to 0 bases, leaving 5 bases not matched to a gene. Per the germline V gene, CDR1 is MNHEY and CDR2 is SVGAGI. The CDR3 bases are TGTGCCAGCAGTCTAACAGGGGAAAGCACAGATACGCAGTATTTT. Its protein is CASSLTGESTDTQYF.

Sample share makes this clone large. This sequence joins TRBV12-2 and TRBJ2-1; the table names TRBD2, a call not compared with the DNA. TRBV12-2 is termed a pseudogene. This CDR3 has 16 residues. The CDR3 sequence is CASRLGKRAHYNEQFF. DNA for the CDR3: TGTGCAAGTCGCTTAGGGAAGCGGGCCCACTACAATGAGCAGTTCTTC.

The chain has TRBV19 and TRBJ2-7; D is undetermined. The CDR3 is 14 amino acids. V dropped 3 bases and J dropped 0 bases, with 9 bases sitting between them. Germline CDR1 reads LNHDA; CDR2 reads SQIVND (reference sequence). CDR3: CASSIISGSYEQYF. The CDR3 DNA sequence: TGTGCCAGTAGTATCATCTCCGGCTCCTACGAGCAGTACTTC.

The V gene is TRBV4-1, the J gene TRBJ2-1; TRBD1 aligns across 8 bases. Germline CDR1 and CDR2: MGHRA and YSYEKL. Unmatched junction bases numbered 12, after V lost 3 bases and J lost 8 bases. This CDR3 is 16 amino acids long. The CDR3 region has the DNA TGCGCCAGCAGCCAGAGTCAGGGGGCGGCAGAGCATGAGCAGTTCTTC. Its translation: CASSQSQGAAEHEQFF.

V and J are TRBV7-9 and TRBJ2-7; 13 nucleotides align to TRBD2. Germline V gene data show CDR1 as SEHNR and CDR2 as FQNEAQ (reference sequence). The CDR3 contains 17 residues. V gave up 5 bases and J gave up 4 bases; unmatched junction bases: 11. The CDR3 reads CASSRGLAGSHQYEQYF. CDR3 bases: TGTGCCAGCAGCCGGGGACTAGCGGGGTCGCATCAGTACGAGCAGTACTTC.

This chain uses TRBV27 with TRBJ2-3, with D unclear. V lost 3 bases to trimming and J lost 0 bases, with 7 bases between them. This CDR3 contains 14 residues. From germline, CDR1 is MNHEY and CDR2 SMNVEV (reference sequence). For the CDR3, the DNA is TGTGCCAGCAGTTTCCTATATAGCACAGATACGCAGTATTTT. Translation: CASSFLYSTDTQYF.

The rearrangement links TRBV4-1 to TRBJ1-3; unclear D gene. Between the trimmed V and J ends, which lost 4 bases and 7 bases, there was a span of 20 bases. CDR1 and CDR2 from the germline V gene are MGHRA and YSYEKL. The CDR3 contains 16 residues. CDR3 sequence: CASSPSFSGIGNTIYF. CDR3 nucleotide sequence: TGCGCCAGCAGCCCCTCCTTCTCCGGAATAGGGAACACCATATATTTT.

The chain has TRBV6-4 and TRBJ2-3, with TRBD2 matching 9 bases. The V gene's germline CDR1 is MRHNA and CDR2 SNTAGT. This CDR3 comprises 16 residues. With 4 bases clipped from V and 3 bases from J, the junction kept 8 bases outside the gene matches. DNA of the CDR3: TGTGCCAGCAGTGGATATAGCGGGGGAGTTACAGATACGCAGTATTTT. It yields the protein CASSGYSGGVTDTQYF.

V usage is TRBV19 and J usage is TRBJ2-5; 7 nucleotides match TRBD2. J was trimmed by 1 base and V by 3 bases; bases with no gene match: 8. Germline V gives CDR1 LNHDA, CDR2 SQIVND (reference sequence). This CDR3 is 16 amino acids long. The DNA for the CDR3 is TGTGCCAGTAGTATGTCCATACTAGCGCTCCAAGAGACCCAGTACTTC. Translated: CASSMSILALQETQYF.

As concerns this clone: Germline and junction disagree at one end, which may indicate a read error. The chain links TRBV29-1 to TRBJ2-4; D is possibly TRBD1 (6 bases). The CDR3 spans 13 residues. Germline values: CDR1 SQVTM, CDR2 ANQGSEA. The CDR3 nucleotides are TGCGGCGTTGAAGGGGGAACCAAAAACATTCAGTACTTC. It encodes CGVEGGTKNIQYF.

The chain combines TRBV4-1 with TRBJ1-6; TRBD1 agrees at 8 bases. Trimming at V came to 5 bases and at J to 6 bases, leaving 3 bases not matched to a gene. CDR1 and CDR2 from the germline V gene are MGHRA and YSYEKL. CDR3 length: 14 amino acids. The CDR3 here is CASSRQGTNSPLHF. The CDR3 DNA is TGCGCCAGCAGCAGACAGGGGACTAATTCACCCCTCCACTTT.

The V gene is TRBV30, the J gene TRBJ2-1; D may be TRBD1 (6 bases). Germline V gene lookup returns CDR1 GTSNPN and CDR2 SVGIG (reference sequence). Trimming pared 3 bases from V and 6 bases from J, leaving 9 bases between. The length of the CDR3 is 12 residues. The CDR3 here is CAWSLGGNEQFF. DNA for the CDR3: TGTGCCTGGAGCTTAGGGGGCAATGAGCAGTTCTTC.

As concerns this clone: The junction departs from germline at one end; a sequencing error may be responsible. The sample contains more than one DNA sequence encoding this CDR3. The chain has TRBV13 and TRBJ1-1, with D uncertain. Germline CDR1 is PRHDT and CDR2 is FYEKMQ (reference sequence). The CDR3 is 13 residues long. CDR3 sequence: CASSPRTATWAFF. For the CDR3, the DNA is TGTGCCAGCAGCCCTAGGACGGCTACTTGGGCTTTCTTC.

This chain links TRBV5-4 with TRBJ1-3; unclear D gene. The V gene lost 2 bases and the J gene lost 2 bases, with 11 bases spanning the gap. The CDR3 runs 15 residues. Germline V CDR1 and CDR2: SGHNT, YYREEE (reference sequence). This CDR3 reads CASSFSGAPGNTIYF. CDR3 bases: TGTGCCAGCAGCTTTTCAGGCGCTCCTGGAAACACCATATATTTT.

This clone was detected only a few times. Other nucleotide sequences from this sample produce the same CDR3. V is TRBV5-1 and J is TRBJ1-5; no reliable D call. Germline CDR1 SGHRS, CDR2 YFSETQ. V gave up 0 bases and J gave up 0 bases, with 7 bases separating them. CDR3 length: 15 residues. In DNA form, the CDR3 reads TGCGCCAGCAGCTTGGGAGAGTCTAGCAATCAGCCCCAGCATTTT. It translates to CASSLGESSNQPQHF.

The chain has TRBV25-1 and TRBJ2-1; 9 bases are shared with TRBD2. V was clipped by 6 bases and J by 2 bases; unmatched bases: 2. The germline CDR1 and CDR2 sequences are MGHDK and SYGVNS. The CDR3 is 14 amino acids. The CDR3 nucleotides read TGTGCCAGCAGGGAGCGGGGGGCCTACAATGAGCAGTTCTTC. It specifies CASRERGAYNEQFF.

The CDR3 coding sequence is TGCGCCAGTCAACAGGGCACTGAAGCTTTCTTT. It yields the protein CASQQGTEAFF. V usage is TRBV10-2 and J usage is TRBJ1-1; D possibly corresponds to TRBD1 (6 bases). CDR3 length equals 11 residues. Per germline, CDR1 WSHSY and CDR2 SAAADI. The ends were cut back, 9 bases at V and 4 bases at J, with 9 bases in the middle.

The rearrangement uses TRBV29-1 and TRBJ1-1; D might be TRBD1 (6 bases). CDR3 size: 13 residues. Trimming removed 7 bases from V and 7 bases from J, with 19 bases in between. The germline V gene encodes CDR1 SQVTM and CDR2 ANQGSEA. DNA for the CDR3: TGCAGCGCCAACGGCAGGGGTCAATATGAAGCTTTCTTT. Protein: CSANGRGQYEAFF.

CDR3 sequence (DNA): TGCAGCGTGAGTGAAGGGACAGGGAACTATGGCTACACCTTC. Encoded protein: CSVSEGTGNYGYTF. This chain connects TRBV29-1 to TRBJ1-2; 9 nucleotides line up with TRBD1. V shed 6 bases, J shed 2 bases, and the junction held 7 bases outside the gene matches. Per the germline V gene, CDR1 is SQVTM and CDR2 is ANQGSEA. The CDR3 extends over 14 amino acids.

J is TRBJ2-3 and V is TRBV14; D tentatively fits TRBD1 or TRBD2 (5 bases each). Germline-derived CDR1 and CDR2 are SGHDN and FVKESK. Trimming shortened V by 1 base and J by 4 bases, and 9 bases separated the two germline ends. The CDR3 runs to 14 residues. CDR3 sequence: CASSQVVGPDTQYF. The CDR3, as DNA: TGTGCCAGCAGCCAAGTAGTGGGACCAGATACGCAGTATTTT.

This clone was seen a handful of times. This chain's CDR3 is CAWSVFTTEAFF. In DNA, the CDR3 is TGTGCCTGGAGTGTCTTCACCACTGAAGCTTTCTTT. The V call is TRBV30, the J call TRBJ1-1; D is ambiguous. The CDR3 sequence is 12 residues long. Germline lookup yields CDR1 GTSNPN and CDR2 SVGIG (reference sequence). V gave up 0 bases and J gave up 4 bases, with 6 bases separating them.

The V and J genes are TRBV2 and TRBJ2-5, with D unclear. The better agreement between TRBJ2-7 and the DNA end casts doubt on the J call. The germline CDR1 and CDR2 sequences are SNHLY and FYNNEI. The CDR3 is made up of 15 amino acids. DNA of the CDR3: TGTGCCAGCAGTGATTTCGTTAGAGGTCGGCTCGAGCAGTACTTC. Encoded protein: CASSDFVRGRLEQYF.

With regard to this clone: Other DNA sequences in this specimen translate into the identical CDR3. CDR3 sequence (DNA): TGTGCCAGCAGCTTAGGGAGGGGTTCCTACGAGCAGTACTTC. This translates into CASSLGRGSYEQYF. V and J are TRBV13 and TRBJ2-7; perhaps D is TRBD1 or TRBD2 (5 bases each). CDR1 is PRHDT and CDR2 is FYEKMQ in the germline V gene (reference sequence). The CDR3 has 14 residues. V shed 0 bases and J shed 1 base, with 7 bases lying between them.

V gene TRBV27 combines with J gene TRBJ2-5; maybe TRBD2 (5 bases). With 6 bases removed from V and 5 bases from J, the gap between germline ends came to 13 bases. CDR1 is MNHEY and CDR2 is SMNVEV in the germline V gene (reference sequence). The CDR3 contains 13 residues. CDR3 bases: TGTGCCAGCAGCCCCCTCCTAGCCGAGACCCAGTACTTC. This encodes CASSPLLAETQYF.

The chain couples TRBV6-5 to TRBJ2-7; TRBD2 might be the D (5 bases). Germline V gene lookup returns CDR1 MNHEY and CDR2 SVGAGI. The V and J ends lost 11 bases and 2 bases respectively, with 13 bases between them. This CDR3 has 12 amino acids. The CDR3 bases are TGTGCCGCCCTCGGGGAACCCTACGAGCAGTACTTC. As protein: CAALGEPYEQYF.

The V and J genes are TRBV6-5 and TRBJ2-1; D might be TRBD2 (7 bases). Germline CDR1 and CDR2: MNHEY and SVGAGI. Trimming removed 4 bases at V and 8 bases at J, with 15 bases between. This CDR3 has 14 residues. CDR3 nucleotides: TGTGCCAGCAGTTGGCGCGGGGGCGGGGATGAGCAGTTCTTC. Amino acid sequence: CASSWRGGGDEQFF.

The rearrangement links TRBV7-3 to TRBJ2-7; TRBD2 is a possible D gene (6 bases). Trimming pared 6 bases from V and 6 bases from J, leaving 15 bases between. The germline V gene encodes CDR1 SGHTA and CDR2 FQGTGA. The CDR3 runs 13 residues. CDR3 DNA sequence: TGTGCCAGCAGTCCGGGGGTGAGCGGCGAGCAGTACTTC. Its translation: CASSPGVSGEQYF.

The chain recombines TRBV19 with TRBJ1-4; TRBD1 matches 8 bases. Per the germline V gene, CDR1 is LNHDA and CDR2 is SQIVND (reference sequence). The CDR3 runs 16 residues. After removal of 3 bases from V and 0 bases from J, the junction contained 3 bases not matched to a gene. CDR3 in DNA: TGTGCCAGTAGTATCGTACAGGGGGCAACTAATGAAAAACTGTTTTTT. Translation: CASSIVQGATNEKLFF.

The V gene is TRBV7-3, the J gene TRBJ2-7; weak D call: TRBD2 (7 bases). The CDR3 runs 14 residues. V gave up 5 bases and J gave up 4 bases, with 15 bases separating them. CDR1 SGHTA and CDR2 FQGTGA come from the germline V gene. In DNA, the CDR3 is TGTGCCAGCAGCCCCAACGGGGGGCCTTACGAGCAGTACTTC. It is translated as CASSPNGGPYEQYF.